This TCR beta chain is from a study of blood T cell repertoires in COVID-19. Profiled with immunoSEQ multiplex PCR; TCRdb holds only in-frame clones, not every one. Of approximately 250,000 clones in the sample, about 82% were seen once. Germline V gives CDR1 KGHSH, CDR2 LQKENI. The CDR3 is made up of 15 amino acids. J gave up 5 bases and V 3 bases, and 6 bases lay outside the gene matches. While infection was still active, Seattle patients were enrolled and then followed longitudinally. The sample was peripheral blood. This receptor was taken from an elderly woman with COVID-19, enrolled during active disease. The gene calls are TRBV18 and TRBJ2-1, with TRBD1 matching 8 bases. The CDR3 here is CASSPTGGVNNEQFF. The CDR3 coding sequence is TGTGCCAGCTCACCCACAGGGGGAGTAAACAATGAGCAGTTCTTC.